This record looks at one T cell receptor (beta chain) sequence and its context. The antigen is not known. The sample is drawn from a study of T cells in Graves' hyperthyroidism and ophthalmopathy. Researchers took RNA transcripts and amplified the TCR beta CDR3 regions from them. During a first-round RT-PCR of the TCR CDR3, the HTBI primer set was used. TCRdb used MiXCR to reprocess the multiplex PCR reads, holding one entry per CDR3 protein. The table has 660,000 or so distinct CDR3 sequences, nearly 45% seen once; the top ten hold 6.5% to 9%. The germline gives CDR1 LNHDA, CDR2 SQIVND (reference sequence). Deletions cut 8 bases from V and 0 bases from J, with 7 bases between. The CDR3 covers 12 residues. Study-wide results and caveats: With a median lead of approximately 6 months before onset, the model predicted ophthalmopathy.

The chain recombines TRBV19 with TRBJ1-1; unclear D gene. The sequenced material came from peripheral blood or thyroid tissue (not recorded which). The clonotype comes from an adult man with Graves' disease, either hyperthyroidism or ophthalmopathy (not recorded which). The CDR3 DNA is TGTGCCAGTTTACCTATGAACACTGAAGCTTTCTTT. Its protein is CASLPMNTEAFF.